The sequence of this TCR beta chain was determined in a study of T-cell memory formation after mild COVID-19. TCRdb re-called the 5' RACE reads with MiXCR, one entry per CDR3 protein. Of roughly 80,000 distinct CDR3 sequences in the sample, 25% were seen once. The sample holds a few counts of this clonotype. Trimming removed 4 bases from V and 0 bases from J, with 9 bases in between. In germline, CDR1 is MGHRA, CDR2 YSYEKL. The CDR3 has 14 amino acids. What was sequenced was PBMCs or a T cell subset sorted from them (not recorded which). This TCR was recovered from a man younger than 35 who had mild COVID-19 (a few samples of this study predate the infection). Cell type and time point are not known. The chain joins TRBV4-1 to TRBJ1-2; no firm D call. The CDR3 spells CASSLDLANYGYTF. CDR3 DNA: TGCGCCAGCAGCCTTGACCTAGCTAACTATGGCTACACCTTC.